The next 32 T cell receptor beta chains were all read from a single sample in a study of cytomegalovirus exposure and HLA in healthy donors. Both 60 Vbeta primers and 13 Jbeta primers went into the PCR. Profiling relied on immunoSEQ multiplex PCR, and the TCRdb table lists in-frame clones only, not all of them. This sample yields 250,000 to 350,000 clones, of which approximately 70% are seen a single time; 2% to 2.5% belongs to the top ten. The sample consisted of PBMCs. All receptors come from a female donor in good health and CMV-seronegative.

This chain uses TRBV7-9 with TRBJ2-7; unclear D gene. Trimming removed 5 bases at V and 2 bases at J, with 10 bases between. This CDR3 has 13 amino acids. Germline V CDR1 and CDR2: SEHNR, FQNEAQ (reference sequence). The CDR3 region has the DNA TGTGCCAGCAGCGGCTCAGGAACCTACGAGCAGTACTTC. Translation: CASSGSGTYEQYF.

The chain couples TRBV5-1 to TRBJ1-4; no reliable D call. The CDR3 runs to 15 residues. Trimming shortened V by 3 bases and J by 4 bases, and 13 bases separated the two germline ends. Germline V gives CDR1 SGHRS, CDR2 YFSETQ. The CDR3 loop reads CASSWSPSGNEKLFF. CDR3 sequence (DNA): TGCGCCAGCAGCTGGAGTCCATCGGGTAATGAAAAACTGTTTTTT. Supplemented by reference TRBV5-1 and TRBJ1-4, the full variable domain reads KAGVTQTPRYLIKTRGQQVTLSCSPISGHRSVSWYQQTPGQGLQFLFEYFSETQRNKGNFPGRFSGRQFSNSRSEMNVSTLELGDSALYLCASSWSPSGNEKLFFGSGTQLSVL.

The chain links TRBV2 to TRBJ2-2, with D tentatively TRBD1 (5 bases). With 4 bases removed from V and 6 bases from J, the gap between germline ends came to 9 bases. CDR3 length: 13 residues. Germline CDR1 and CDR2: SNHLY and FYNNEI. The CDR3 bases are TGTGCCAGCAGTGGCAGGGTTTCCGGGGAGCTGTTTTTT. Its translation is CASSGRVSGELFF.

Points on this clone: Different DNA sequences within this sample yield the same CDR3. The chain joins TRBV7-6 to TRBJ1-2; 7 bases are shared with TRBD1. This CDR3 comprises 14 residues. V trimming: 1 base; J trimming: 4 bases; junction bases outside the gene matches: 3. CDR1 and CDR2 (germline): SGHVS, FNYEAQ. In DNA form, the CDR3 reads TGTGCCAGCAGCTTAGGGACAGGAGCCTATGGCTACACCTTC. Translated, it gives CASSLGTGAYGYTF.

The V call is TRBV6-6, the J call TRBJ1-5; TRBD1 aligns across 9 bases. CDR1 is MNHNY and CDR2 is SVGAGI in the germline V gene (reference sequence). V dropped 4 bases and J dropped 9; count of bases not matched to a gene: 10. The CDR3 extends over 15 amino acids. The chain's CDR3 is CASSSGQGMDTPQHF. CDR3 bases: TGTGCCAGCAGTTCAGGACAGGGGATGGATACGCCCCAGCATTTT.

This chain uses TRBV6-1 with TRBJ1-2; TRBD1 might be the D (5 bases). This CDR3 spans 16 amino acids. From germline, CDR1 is MNHNS and CDR2 SASEGT. Trimming removed 1 base at V and 5 bases at J, with 17 bases between. CDR3 nucleotides: TGTGCCAGCAGTGAAGGGCGGGGGGGTGCAGTTTATGGCTACACCTTC. It yields the protein CASSEGRGGAVYGYTF.

This clone was observed a handful of times. A junction end diverges from the germline sequence, so it may reflect a read error. Other DNA variants within this sample encode the same CDR3. The rearrangement joins TRBV30 to TRBJ1-6; TRBD1 matches 8 bases. The CDR3 sequence is 14 residues long. Germline V gene data show CDR1 as GTSNPN and CDR2 as SVGIG (reference sequence). The CDR3 DNA reads as TGTGCCTGGAGTGTGGGACAGGTTAATTCCCCCCTCCACTTT. Protein product: CAWSVGQVNSPLHF. Together with reference TRBV30 and TRBJ1-6, the CDR3 gives the full variable domain: SQTIHQWPATLVQPVGSPLSLECTVEGTSNPNLYWYRQAAGRGLQLLFYSVGIGQISSEVPQNLSASRPQDRQFILSSKKLLLSDSGFYLCAWSVGQVNSPLHFGNGTRLTVT.

This clone showed up just a few times. The chain is built from TRBV25-1 and TRBJ1-1; D unclear. CDR3 size: 12 residues. From germline, CDR1 is MGHDK and CDR2 SYGVNS. Between the trimmed V and J ends, which lost 1 base and 11 bases, there was a span of 11 bases. Written as DNA, the CDR3 is TGTGCCAGCAGTGAATGGGCCCTGGGTGCTTTCTTT. It specifies CASSEWALGAFF.

The chain uses TRBV15 and TRBJ2-7, with 7 bases that match TRBD2. Per germline, CDR1 LNHNV and CDR2 YYDKDF (reference sequence). The CDR3 has 19 residues. V was pared by 0 bases and J by 2 bases, with 16 bases of the junction left unmatched. CDR3 nucleotides: TGTGCCACCAGCAGAGATGGGGGGGGTACCCGGCAACATACCTACGAGCAGTACTTC. Translation gives CATSRDGGGTRQHTYEQYF.

The chain links TRBV11-2 to TRBJ2-2; D is unresolved. V lost 2 bases and J lost 4, with 14 bases in between. This CDR3 is 16 amino acids long. Germline CDR1 is SGHAT and CDR2 is FQNNGV. The CDR3 DNA reads as TGTGCCAGCAGCTTAAGACACCAGAACCCCACCGGGGAGCTGTTTTTT. Its translation: CASSLRHQNPTGELFF.

This sequence joins TRBV6-5 and TRBJ2-7; 8 bases map to TRBD1. Germline CDR1 reads MNHEY; CDR2 reads SVGAGI. With 6 bases clipped from V and 5 bases from J, the junction kept 9 bases outside the gene matches. The CDR3 has 14 amino acids. CDR3 in DNA: TGTGCCAGCAGCCCCCTGGACAGGGTCCACGAGCAGTACTTC. It encodes CASSPLDRVHEQYF.

The chain employs TRBV4-1 and TRBJ1-1; D ambiguous. The V end was cut by 1 base, the J end by 0 bases, with 6 bases between. CDR1 MGHRA and CDR2 YSYEKL come from the germline V gene. There are 14 residues in the CDR3. In nucleotides, the CDR3 is TGCGCCAGCAGCCAAGCCCCTTTGAACACTGAAGCTTTCTTT. Protein: CASSQAPLNTEAFF.

This sequence joins TRBV28 and TRBJ1-4, with a possible D match to TRBD1 (6 bases). V gave up 3 bases and J gave up 0 bases, with 11 bases separating them. The CDR3 length is 16 residues. CDR1 and CDR2 (germline): MDHEN, SYDVKM. The CDR3 loop is CASSFWGRATNEKLFF. The CDR3 DNA reads as TGTGCCAGCAGTTTCTGGGGGCGGGCAACTAATGAAAAACTGTTTTTT.

The genes are TRBV5-1 and TRBJ2-1; TRBD1 might be the D (7 bases). Trimming took off 2 bases at V and 6 bases at J, with 21 bases between the two ends. Germline V lookup: CDR1 SGHRS, CDR2 YFSETQ. The CDR3 consists of 17 residues. The CDR3 loop reads CASSFPGGSGRSNEQFF. The CDR3, as DNA: TGCGCCAGCAGCTTCCCAGGGGGGAGTGGGAGGAGCAATGAGCAGTTCTTC.

As DNA, the CDR3 is TGTGCCAGCAGTTTCTATAGGAACACTGAAGCTTTCTTT. Residues: CASSFYRNTEAFF. The chain joins TRBV27 to TRBJ1-1, with no clear D. This CDR3 contains 13 residues. Germline CDR1 MNHEY, CDR2 SMNVEV (reference sequence). V was pared by 3 bases and J by 1 base, with 6 bases between.

To note about this clone: The germline gene is not matched at one end of the junction; a read error may be the cause. The rearrangement uses TRBV18 and TRBJ1-2; a weak D match, TRBD1 (6 bases). Germline V gene lookup returns CDR1 KGHSH and CDR2 LQKENI. CDR3 length: 14 amino acids. The CDR3 reads CAGSPVWDNSGYTF. The CDR3, as DNA: TGTGCCGGCTCACCAGTGTGGGACAACTCTGGCTACACCTTC.

This clone appeared a few times. V gene TRBV7-9 combines with J gene TRBJ1-1; D call uncertain. The germline V gene encodes CDR1 SEHNR and CDR2 FQNEAQ (reference sequence). V was cut by 3 bases and J by 10 bases, with 12 bases left in between. The CDR3 covers 12 residues. The CDR3 nucleotides read TGTGCCAGCAGCTTTTCCGCCTCCGGAGCTTTCTTT. This gives the protein CASSFSASGAFF. The complete variable domain, with remaining parts taken from reference TRBV7-9 and TRBJ1-1, reads DTGVSQNPRHKITKRGQNVTFRCDPISEHNRLYWYRQTLGQGPEFLTYFQNEAQLEKSRLLSDRFSAERPKGSFSTLEIQRTEQGDSAMYLCASSFSASGAFFGQGTRLTVV.

CDR3: CASSPAFQAATNEKLFF. The CDR3 DNA follows: TGTGCCAGCAGTCCCGCATTCCAGGCCGCAACTAATGAAAAACTGTTTTTT. The rearrangement uses TRBV28 and TRBJ1-4; D is unresolved. The length of the CDR3 is 17 residues. Germline assignment: CDR1 MDHEN and CDR2 SYDVKM. V lost 5 bases, J lost 0 bases, and 16 bases lay in between. Full variable domain (rest looked up from reference TRBV28 and TRBJ1-4): DVKVTQSSRYLVKRTGEKVFLECVQDMDHENMFWYRQDPGLGLRLIYFSYDVKMKEKGDIPEGYSVSREKKERFSLILESASTNQTSMYLCASSPAFQAATNEKLFFGSGTQLSVL.

The chain combines TRBV29-1 with TRBJ2-7; D ambiguous. The CDR3 loop spans 12 amino acids. Germline CDR1 is SQVTM and CDR2 is ANQGSEA. The V end was cut by 4 bases, the J end by 3 bases, with 10 bases between. The CDR3 nucleotides are TGCAGCGTTGGGGCCACCAGCTACGAGCAGTACTTC. This gives the protein CSVGATSYEQYF.

This chain's CDR3 is CASSRRQGADTQYF. The CDR3 nucleotides read TGTGCCAGCAGCCGACGACAGGGCGCAGATACGCAGTATTTT. The chain links TRBV6-5 to TRBJ2-3, with 7 bases aligning to TRBD1. The CDR3 runs to 14 residues. J was trimmed by 4 bases and V by 6 bases; bases with no gene match: 7. The V gene's germline CDR1 is MNHEY and CDR2 SVGAGI.

This rearrangement joins TRBV29-1 to TRBJ1-2, with TRBD1 as a possible D gene (6 bases). Germline V CDR1 and CDR2: SQVTM, ANQGSEA. The CDR3 has 13 amino acids. The V end lost 7 bases, the J end lost 8 bases, and 20 bases lay between the germline ends. CDR3 coding DNA: TGCAGCGGAGGGGGAAGGAACGTTAAGGGCTACACCTTC. This gives the protein CSGGGRNVKGYTF.

This chain connects TRBV9 to TRBJ2-3; D perhaps matches TRBD1 (5 bases). Germline lookup yields CDR1 SGDLS and CDR2 YYNGEE. The CDR3 runs to 14 residues. V lost 0 bases and J 3 bases, leaving 8 bases between the germline ends. The CDR3 reads CASSVVQGTDTQYF. CDR3 DNA sequence: TGTGCCAGCAGCGTAGTCCAGGGAACAGATACGCAGTATTTT.

V gene TRBV9 combines with J gene TRBJ2-1; possibly TRBD2 for D (5 bases). Looked up from germline, CDR1 is SGDLS and CDR2 is YYNGEE. This CDR3 has 14 amino acids. The V end was cut by 0 bases, the J end by 8 bases, with 12 bases between. This CDR3 reads CASSVAGTAYEQFF. CDR3 DNA: TGTGCCAGCAGCGTAGCGGGAACGGCCTATGAGCAGTTCTTC.

This clone has only a few counts. V gene TRBV30 combines with J gene TRBJ2-3, with 14 bases identical to TRBD2. Losses at the gene ends were 2 bases for V and 5 bases for J; bases not matched to a gene: 6. Per germline, CDR1 GTSNPN and CDR2 SVGIG (reference sequence). This CDR3 region has 16 residues. The CDR3 region has the DNA TGTGCCTGGAGTAGGGGACTAGCGGGAGAGGGAGATACGCAGTATTTT. Translated, it gives CAWSRGLAGEGDTQYF.

V and J are TRBV18 and TRBJ2-7; TRBD1 is a possible D gene (6 bases). Germline CDR1 reads KGHSH; CDR2 reads LQKENI. The CDR3 has 15 residues. V shed 3 bases and J shed 0 bases, with 12 bases lying between them. The CDR3 sequence: CASSPGTRTSYEQYF. DNA for the CDR3: TGTGCCAGCTCACCTGGGACAAGGACCTCCTACGAGCAGTACTTC.

This chain connects TRBV4-1 to TRBJ2-5; 7 nucleotides agree with TRBD1. The J call may be mistaken, given a closer DNA end match to TRBJ2-7. CDR1 is MGHRA, CDR2 YSYEKL, per germline. The CDR3 totals 14 residues. The CDR3 loop reads CASSQGQGAYEQYF. CDR3 sequence (DNA): TGCGCCAGCAGCCAAGGGCAGGGGGCCTACGAGCAGTACTTC.

This clone was seen more than once but under ten times. The chain recombines TRBV10-3 with TRBJ2-3; TRBD1 might be the D (6 bases). Germline V CDR1 and CDR2: ENHRY, SYGVKD. The CDR3 length is 13 residues. With 10 bases removed from V and 10 bases from J, the gap between germline ends came to 21 bases. The CDR3 region is CASHRDGSQAQYF. The CDR3 DNA reads as TGTGCCAGTCACAGGGACGGGTCCCAGGCGCAGTATTTT.

V usage is TRBV23-1 and J usage is TRBJ2-1; 8 nucleotides align to TRBD2. TRBV23-1 is flagged as an ORF with uncertain function. J gave up 0 bases and V 0 bases, and 4 bases lay outside the gene matches. This CDR3 has 17 amino acids. DNA of the CDR3: TGCGCCAGCAGTCAATCGGCACTAGCGGCCTCCTACAATGAGCAGTTCTTC. It encodes CASSQSALAASYNEQFF.

The rearrangement uses TRBV19 and TRBJ1-1; D gene ambiguous. From germline, CDR1 is LNHDA and CDR2 SQIVND (reference sequence). The CDR3 length is 15 residues. The V end was cut by 5 bases, the J end by 0 bases, with 13 bases between. This chain's CDR3 is CASSAAIALNTEAFF. CDR3 coding DNA: TGTGCCAGTAGTGCCGCGATAGCTTTGAACACTGAAGCTTTCTTT.

CDR3 coding DNA: TGCAGCGTTAAATTAGCAGGGGTCCCTGAAGCTTTCTTT. This codes for CSVKLAGVPEAFF. The rearrangement uses TRBV29-1 and TRBJ1-1; possible D gene TRBD1, 6 bases. With 5 bases removed from V and 6 bases from J, the gap between germline ends came to 16 bases. Germline V gene sequence: CDR1 SQVTM, CDR2 ANQGSEA. This CDR3 spans 13 amino acids.

This clone was detected only a few times. The chain joins TRBV9 to TRBJ1-1; D is ambiguous. With 0 bases removed from V and 2 bases from J, the gap between germline ends came to 8 bases. The CDR3 length is 14 residues. Germline V CDR1 and CDR2: SGDLS, YYNGEE. CDR3 amino acids: CASSVAWTNTEAFF. CDR3 DNA sequence: TGTGCCAGCAGCGTAGCTTGGACTAACACTGAAGCTTTCTTT.

The gene calls are TRBV19 and TRBJ2-1; 12 bases align to TRBD2. The V segment lost 5 bases and the J segment 0 bases; nucleotides outside the gene matches: 8. Germline V lookup: CDR1 LNHDA, CDR2 SQIVND (reference sequence). CDR3 length equals 18 residues. The CDR3 bases are TGTGCCAGTAGTTCCCGGACTAGCGGGGTAAGCTCCTACAATGAGCAGTTCTTC. It codes for CASSSRTSGVSSYNEQFF.